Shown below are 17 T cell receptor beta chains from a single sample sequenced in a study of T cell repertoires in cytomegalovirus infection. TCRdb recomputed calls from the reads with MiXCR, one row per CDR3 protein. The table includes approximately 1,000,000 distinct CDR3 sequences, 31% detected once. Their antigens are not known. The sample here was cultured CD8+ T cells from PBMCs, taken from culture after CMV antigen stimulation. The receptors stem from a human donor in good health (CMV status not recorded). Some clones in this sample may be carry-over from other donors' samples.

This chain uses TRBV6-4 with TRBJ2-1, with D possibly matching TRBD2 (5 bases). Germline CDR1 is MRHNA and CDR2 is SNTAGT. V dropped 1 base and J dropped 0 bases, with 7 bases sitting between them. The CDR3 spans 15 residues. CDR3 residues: CASSDLSGSYNEQFF. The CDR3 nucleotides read TGTGCCAGCAGTGACTTAAGCGGCTCCTACAATGAGCAGTTCTTC.

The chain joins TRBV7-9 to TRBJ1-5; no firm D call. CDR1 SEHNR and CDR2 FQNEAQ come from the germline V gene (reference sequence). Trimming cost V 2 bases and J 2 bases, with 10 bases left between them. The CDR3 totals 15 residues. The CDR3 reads CASSLSSSGNQPQHF. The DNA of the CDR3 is TGTGCCAGCAGCTTATCGTCATCCGGCAATCAGCCCCAGCATTTT.

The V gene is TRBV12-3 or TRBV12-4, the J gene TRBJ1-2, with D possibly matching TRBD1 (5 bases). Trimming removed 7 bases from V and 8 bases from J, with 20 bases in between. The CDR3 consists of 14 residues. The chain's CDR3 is CASTLFSGPLGYTF. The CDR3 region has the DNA TGTGCCAGCACCCTTTTCTCGGGACCTCTCGGCTACACCTTC.

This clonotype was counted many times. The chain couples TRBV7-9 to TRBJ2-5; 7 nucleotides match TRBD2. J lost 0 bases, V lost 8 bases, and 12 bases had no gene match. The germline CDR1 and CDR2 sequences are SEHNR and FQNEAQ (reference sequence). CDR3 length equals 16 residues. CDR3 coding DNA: TGTGCCAGCCCCCCGGACGGCCTAGCGGACCAAGAGACCCAGTACTTC. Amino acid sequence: CASPPDGLADQETQYF. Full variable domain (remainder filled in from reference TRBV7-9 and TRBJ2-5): DTGVSQNPRHKITKRGQNVTFRCDPISEHNRLYWYRQTLGQGPEFLTYFQNEAQLEKSRLLSDRFSAERPKGSFSTLEIQRTEQGDSAMYLCASPPDGLADQETQYFGPGTRLLVL.

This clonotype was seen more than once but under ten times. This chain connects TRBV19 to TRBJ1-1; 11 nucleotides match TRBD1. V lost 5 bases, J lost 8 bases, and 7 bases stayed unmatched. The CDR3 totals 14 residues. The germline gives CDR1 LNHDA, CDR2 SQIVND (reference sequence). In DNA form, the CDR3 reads TGTGCCAGTAGTCCCGGGACAGGGGGTGAGGAAGCTTTCTTT. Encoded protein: CASSPGTGGEEAFF.

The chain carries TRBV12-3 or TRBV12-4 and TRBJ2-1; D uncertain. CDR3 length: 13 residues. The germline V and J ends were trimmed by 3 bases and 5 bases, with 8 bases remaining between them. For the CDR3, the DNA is TGTGCCAGCAGTTTTGTGTCCCACAATGAGCAGTTCTTC. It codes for CASSFVSHNEQFF.

CDR3 nucleotide sequence: TGTGCCAGCAGTTTCCTCGGGGCCGGGAACTATGGCTACACCTTC. Its protein is CASSFLGAGNYGYTF. The chain uses TRBV6-5 and TRBJ1-2; weak D call: TRBD1 (5 bases). The length of the CDR3 is 15 residues. V was cut by 4 bases and J by 2 bases, with 14 bases left in between. CDR1 is MNHEY and CDR2 is SVGAGI in the germline V gene.

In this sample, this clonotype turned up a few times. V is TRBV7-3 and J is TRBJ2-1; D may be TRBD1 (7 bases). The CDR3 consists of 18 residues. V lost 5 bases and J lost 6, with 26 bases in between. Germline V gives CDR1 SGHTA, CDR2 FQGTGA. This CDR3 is CASSTKEGAGQKTNEQFF. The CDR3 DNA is TGTGCCAGCAGCACAAAGGAGGGGGCAGGACAAAAGACCAATGAGCAGTTCTTC.

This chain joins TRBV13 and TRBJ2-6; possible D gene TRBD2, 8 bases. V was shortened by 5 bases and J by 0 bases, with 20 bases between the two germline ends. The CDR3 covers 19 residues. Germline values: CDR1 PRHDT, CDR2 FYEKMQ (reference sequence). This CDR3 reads CASSNRGSGAFSGANVLTF. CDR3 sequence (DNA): TGTGCCAGCAGCAACAGGGGTAGCGGGGCCTTCTCTGGGGCCAACGTCCTGACTTTC.

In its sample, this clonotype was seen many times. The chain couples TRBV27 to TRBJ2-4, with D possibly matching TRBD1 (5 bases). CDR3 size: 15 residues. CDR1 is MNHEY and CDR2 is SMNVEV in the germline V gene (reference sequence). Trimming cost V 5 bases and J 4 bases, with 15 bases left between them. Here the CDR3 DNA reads TGTGCCAGCAGTCCATTCGACAGCTTTAAAAACATTCAGTACTTC. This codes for CASSPFDSFKNIQYF.

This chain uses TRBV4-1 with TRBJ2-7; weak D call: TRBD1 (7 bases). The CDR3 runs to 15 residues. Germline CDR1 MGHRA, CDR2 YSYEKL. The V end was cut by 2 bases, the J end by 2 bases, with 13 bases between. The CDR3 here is CASSQITGEAYEQYF. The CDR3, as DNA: TGCGCCAGCAGCCAAATTACAGGGGAGGCCTACGAGCAGTACTTC.

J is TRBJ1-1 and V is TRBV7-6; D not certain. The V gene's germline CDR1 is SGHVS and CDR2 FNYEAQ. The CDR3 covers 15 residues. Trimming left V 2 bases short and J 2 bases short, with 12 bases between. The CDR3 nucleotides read TGTGCCAGCAGCTTATGCGGGGAGGGAAACACTGAAGCTTTCTTT. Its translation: CASSLCGEGNTEAFF. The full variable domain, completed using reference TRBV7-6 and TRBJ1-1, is GAGVSQSPRYKVTKRGQDVALRCDPISGHVSLYWYRQALGQGPEFLTYFNYEAQQDKSGLPNDRFSAERPEGSISTLTIQRTEQRDSAMYRCASSLCGEGNTEAFFGQGTRLTVV.

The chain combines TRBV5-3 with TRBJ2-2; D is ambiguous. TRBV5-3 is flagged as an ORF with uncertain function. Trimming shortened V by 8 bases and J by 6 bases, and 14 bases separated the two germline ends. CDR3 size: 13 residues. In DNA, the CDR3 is TGTGCCAGCAGCGTCAACCCAGCCGGGGAGCTGTTTTTT. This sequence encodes CASSVNPAGELFF.

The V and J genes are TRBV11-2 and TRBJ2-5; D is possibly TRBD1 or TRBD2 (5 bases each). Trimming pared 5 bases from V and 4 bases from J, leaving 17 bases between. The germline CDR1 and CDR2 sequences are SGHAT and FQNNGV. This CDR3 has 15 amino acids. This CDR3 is CASSQSDGTAETQYF. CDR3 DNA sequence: TGTGCCAGCAGCCAATCGGACGGGACGGCAGAGACCCAGTACTTC.

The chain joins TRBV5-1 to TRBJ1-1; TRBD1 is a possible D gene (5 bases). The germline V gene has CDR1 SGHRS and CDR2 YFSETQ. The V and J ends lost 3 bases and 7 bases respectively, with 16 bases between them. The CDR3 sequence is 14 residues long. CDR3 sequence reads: CASSSGGWGGEAFF. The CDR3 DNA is TGCGCCAGCAGCTCGGGGGGTTGGGGCGGTGAAGCTTTCTTT.

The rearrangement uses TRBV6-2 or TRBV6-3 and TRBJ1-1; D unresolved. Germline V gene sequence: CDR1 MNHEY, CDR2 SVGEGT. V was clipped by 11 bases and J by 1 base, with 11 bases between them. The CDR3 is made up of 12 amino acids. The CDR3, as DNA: TGTGCCGTCGGGTGGGCGAACACTGAAGCTTTCTTT. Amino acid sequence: CAVGWANTEAFF.

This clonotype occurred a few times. The CDR3 region is CASSNRGLYGYTF. DNA for the CDR3: TGTGCCAGCAGCAACAGGGGGCTCTATGGCTACACCTTC. The chain couples TRBV7-9 to TRBJ1-2; 9 bases match TRBD1. Germline trimming cut 5 bases from V and 4 bases from J; bases unmatched to any gene: 2. This CDR3 has 13 residues. From germline, CDR1 is SEHNR and CDR2 FQNEAQ (reference sequence).